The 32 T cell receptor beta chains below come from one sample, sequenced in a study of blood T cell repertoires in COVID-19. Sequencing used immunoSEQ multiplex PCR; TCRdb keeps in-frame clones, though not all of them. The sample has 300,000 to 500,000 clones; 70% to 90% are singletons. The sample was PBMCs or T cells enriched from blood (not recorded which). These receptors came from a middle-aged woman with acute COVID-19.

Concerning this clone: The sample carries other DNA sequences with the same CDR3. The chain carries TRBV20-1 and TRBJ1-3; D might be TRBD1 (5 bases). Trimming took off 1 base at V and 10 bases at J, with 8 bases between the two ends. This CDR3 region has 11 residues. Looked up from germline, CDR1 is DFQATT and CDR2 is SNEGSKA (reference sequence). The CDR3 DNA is TGCAGTGCTAGAGTGGGGGGAACCATATATTTT. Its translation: CSARVGGTIYF.

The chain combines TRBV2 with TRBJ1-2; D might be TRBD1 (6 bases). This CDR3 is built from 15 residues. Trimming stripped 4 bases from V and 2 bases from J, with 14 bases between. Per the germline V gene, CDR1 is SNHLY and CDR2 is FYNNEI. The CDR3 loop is CASSGFGGRNYGYTF. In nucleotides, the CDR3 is TGTGCCAGCAGTGGTTTCGGGGGGCGGAACTATGGCTACACCTTC. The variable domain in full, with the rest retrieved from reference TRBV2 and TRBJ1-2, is EPEVTQTPSHQVTQMGQEVILRCVPISNHLYFYWYRQILGQKVEFLVSFYNNEISEKSEIFDDQFSVERPDGSNFTLKIRSTKLEDSAMYFCASSGFGGRNYGYTFGSGTRLTVV.

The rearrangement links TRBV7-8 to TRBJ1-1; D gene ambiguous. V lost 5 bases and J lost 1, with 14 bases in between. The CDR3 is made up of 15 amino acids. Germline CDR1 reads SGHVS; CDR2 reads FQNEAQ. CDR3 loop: CASSPFETQNTEAFF. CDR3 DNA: TGTGCCAGCAGCCCCTTTGAGACACAGAACACTGAAGCTTTCTTT.

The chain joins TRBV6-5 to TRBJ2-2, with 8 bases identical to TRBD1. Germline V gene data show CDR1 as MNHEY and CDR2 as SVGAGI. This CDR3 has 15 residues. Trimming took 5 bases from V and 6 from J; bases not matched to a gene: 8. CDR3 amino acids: CASSLMTGVAGELFF. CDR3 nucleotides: TGTGCCAGCAGTCTGATGACAGGGGTGGCCGGGGAGCTGTTTTTT.

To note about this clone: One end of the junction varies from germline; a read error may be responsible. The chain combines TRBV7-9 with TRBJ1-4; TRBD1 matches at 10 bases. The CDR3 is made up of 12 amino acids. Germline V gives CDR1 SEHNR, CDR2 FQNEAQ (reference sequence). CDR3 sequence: CGSGTGVEKLFF. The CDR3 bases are TGTGGCAGCGGGACAGGGGTTGAAAAACTGTTTTTT.

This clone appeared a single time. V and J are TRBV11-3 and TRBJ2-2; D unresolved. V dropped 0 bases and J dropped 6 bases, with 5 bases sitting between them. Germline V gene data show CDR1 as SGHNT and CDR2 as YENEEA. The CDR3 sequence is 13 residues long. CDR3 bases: TGTGCCAGCAGCTTAGAGGGCCCCGGGGAGCTGTTTTTT. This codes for CASSLEGPGELFF.

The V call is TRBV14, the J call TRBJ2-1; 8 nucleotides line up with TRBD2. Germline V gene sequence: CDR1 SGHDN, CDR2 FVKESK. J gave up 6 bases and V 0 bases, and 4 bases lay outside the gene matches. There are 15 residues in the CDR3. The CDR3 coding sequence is TGTGCCAGCAGCCAAGAGGGGACTAGTCGCAATGAGCAGTTCTTC. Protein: CASSQEGTSRNEQFF. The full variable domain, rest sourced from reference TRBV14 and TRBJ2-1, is EAGVTQFPSHSVIEKGQTVTLRCDPISGHDNLYWYRRVMGKEIKFLLHFVKESKQDESGMPNNRFLAERTGGTYSTLKVQPAELEDSGVYFCASSQEGTSRNEQFFGPGTRLTVL.

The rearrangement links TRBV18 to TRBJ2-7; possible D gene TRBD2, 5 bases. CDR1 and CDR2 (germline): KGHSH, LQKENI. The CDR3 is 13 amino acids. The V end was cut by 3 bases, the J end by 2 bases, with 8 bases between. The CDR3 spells CASSPPGTYEQYF. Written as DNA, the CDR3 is TGTGCCAGCTCACCCCCCGGGACCTACGAGCAGTACTTC.

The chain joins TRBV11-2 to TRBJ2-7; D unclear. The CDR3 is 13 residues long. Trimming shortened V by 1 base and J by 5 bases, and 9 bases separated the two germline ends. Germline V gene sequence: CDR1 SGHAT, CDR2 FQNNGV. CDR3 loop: CASSLVSGHEQYF. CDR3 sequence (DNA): TGTGCCAGCAGCTTAGTGTCTGGGCACGAGCAGTACTTC.

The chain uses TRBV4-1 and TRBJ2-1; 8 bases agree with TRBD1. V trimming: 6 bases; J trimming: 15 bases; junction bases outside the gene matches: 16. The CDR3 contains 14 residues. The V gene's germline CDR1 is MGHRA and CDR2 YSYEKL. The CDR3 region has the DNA TGCGCCAGCAGTAATGTCCAGGGGGCGAGTCGTCCGTTCTTC. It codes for CASSNVQGASRPFF.

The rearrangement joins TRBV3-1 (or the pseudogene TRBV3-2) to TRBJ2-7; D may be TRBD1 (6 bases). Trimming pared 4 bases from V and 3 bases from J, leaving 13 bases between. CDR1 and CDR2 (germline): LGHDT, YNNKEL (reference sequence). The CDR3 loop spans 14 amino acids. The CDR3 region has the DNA TGTGCCAGCAGCCTCTGGACAGAAGACTACGAGCAGTACTTC. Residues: CASSLWTEDYEQYF.

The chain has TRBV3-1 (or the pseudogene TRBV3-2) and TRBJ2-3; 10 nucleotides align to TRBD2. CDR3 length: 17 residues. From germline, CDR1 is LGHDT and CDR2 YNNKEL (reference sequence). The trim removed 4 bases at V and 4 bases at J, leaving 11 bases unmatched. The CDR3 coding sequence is TGTGCCAGCAGCCGACAGCGGGGGGGGAGGTCGCCAGATACGCAGTATTTT. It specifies CASSRQRGGRSPDTQYF.

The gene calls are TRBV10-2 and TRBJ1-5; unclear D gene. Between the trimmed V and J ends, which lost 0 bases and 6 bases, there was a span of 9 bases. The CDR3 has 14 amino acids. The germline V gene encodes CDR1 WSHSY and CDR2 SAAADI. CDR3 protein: CASSESRTGQPQHF. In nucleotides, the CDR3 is TGCGCCAGCAGTGAGTCCCGAACTGGTCAGCCCCAGCATTTT.

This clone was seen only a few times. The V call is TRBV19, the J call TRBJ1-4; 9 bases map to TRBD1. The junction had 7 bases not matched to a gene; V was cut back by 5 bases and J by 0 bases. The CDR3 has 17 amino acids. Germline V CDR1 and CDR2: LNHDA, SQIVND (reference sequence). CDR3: CASSGDRDPATNEKLFF. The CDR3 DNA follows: TGTGCCAGTAGTGGGGACAGGGACCCTGCAACTAATGAAAAACTGTTTTTT.

This chain's CDR3 is CATSLRDRLNEQFF. The CDR3 DNA is TGTGCCACCAGCCTTCGGGACAGACTCAATGAGCAGTTCTTC. J is TRBJ2-1 and V is TRBV15; 7 bases are a match to TRBD1. The CDR3 covers 14 residues. Germline assignment: CDR1 LNHNV and CDR2 YYDKDF (reference sequence). V shed 5 bases and J 6 bases; nucleotides not matched to a gene: 7. The entire variable domain, with the rest obtained from reference TRBV15 and TRBJ2-1, is as follows: DAMVIQNPRYQVTQFGKPVTLSCSQTLNHNVMYWYQQKSSQAPKLLFHYYDKDFNNEADTPDNFQSRRPNTSFCFLDIRSPGLGDTAMYLCATSLRDRLNEQFFGPGTRLTVL.

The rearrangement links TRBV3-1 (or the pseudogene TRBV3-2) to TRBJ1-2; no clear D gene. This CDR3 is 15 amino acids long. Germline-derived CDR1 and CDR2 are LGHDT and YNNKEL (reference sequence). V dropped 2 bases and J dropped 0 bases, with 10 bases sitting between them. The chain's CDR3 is CASSQIGTTNYGYTF. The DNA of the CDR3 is TGTGCCAGCAGCCAAATAGGCACTACTAACTATGGCTACACCTTC.

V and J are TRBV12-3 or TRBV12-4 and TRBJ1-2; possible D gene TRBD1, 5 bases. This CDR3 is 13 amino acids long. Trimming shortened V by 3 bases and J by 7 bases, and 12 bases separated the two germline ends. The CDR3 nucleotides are TGTGCCAGCAGTTTTGACAGCCAAGGTGGCTACACCTTC. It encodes CASSFDSQGGYTF.

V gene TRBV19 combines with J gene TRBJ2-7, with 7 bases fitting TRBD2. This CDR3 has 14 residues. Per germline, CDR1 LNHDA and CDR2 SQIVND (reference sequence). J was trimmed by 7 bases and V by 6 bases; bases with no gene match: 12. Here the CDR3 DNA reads TGTGCCAGTAGATTGGGGGGGAATGTCGGAGAGCAGTACTTC. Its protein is CASRLGGNVGEQYF.

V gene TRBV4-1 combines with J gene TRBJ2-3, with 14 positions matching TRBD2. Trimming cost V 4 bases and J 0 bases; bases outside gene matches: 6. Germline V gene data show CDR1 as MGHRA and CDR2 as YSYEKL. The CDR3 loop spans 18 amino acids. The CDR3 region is CASSPGLAGGSSTDTQYF. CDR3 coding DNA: TGCGCCAGCAGCCCCGGACTAGCGGGGGGCTCGAGCACAGATACGCAGTATTTT.

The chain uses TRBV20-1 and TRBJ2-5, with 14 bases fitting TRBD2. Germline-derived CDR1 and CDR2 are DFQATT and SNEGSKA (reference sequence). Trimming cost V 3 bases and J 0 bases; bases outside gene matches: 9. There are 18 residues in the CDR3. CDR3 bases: TGCAGTGCTAGTCGGGGACTAGCGGGGGCGGACGACCAAGAGACCCAGTACTTC. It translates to CSASRGLAGADDQETQYF.

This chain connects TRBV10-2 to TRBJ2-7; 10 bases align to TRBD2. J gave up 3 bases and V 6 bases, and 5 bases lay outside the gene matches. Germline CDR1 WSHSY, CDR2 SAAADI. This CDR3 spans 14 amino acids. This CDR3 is CASRVAGGNYEQYF. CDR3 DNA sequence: TGCGCCAGCAGAGTAGCGGGGGGTAACTACGAGCAGTACTTC.

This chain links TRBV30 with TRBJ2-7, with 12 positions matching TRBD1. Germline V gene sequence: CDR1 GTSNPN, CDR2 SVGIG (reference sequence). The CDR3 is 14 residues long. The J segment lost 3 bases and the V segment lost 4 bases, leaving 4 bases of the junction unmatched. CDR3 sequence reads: CAWTRDRGLYEQYF. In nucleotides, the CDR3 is TGTGCCTGGACACGGGACAGGGGGCTCTACGAGCAGTACTTC.

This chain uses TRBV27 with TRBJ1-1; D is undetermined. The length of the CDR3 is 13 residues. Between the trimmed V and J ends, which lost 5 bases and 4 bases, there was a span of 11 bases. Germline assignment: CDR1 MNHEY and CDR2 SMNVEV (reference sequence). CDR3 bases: TGTGCCAGCAGTCGCACCTTTAGCACTGAAGCTTTCTTT. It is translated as CASSRTFSTEAFF.

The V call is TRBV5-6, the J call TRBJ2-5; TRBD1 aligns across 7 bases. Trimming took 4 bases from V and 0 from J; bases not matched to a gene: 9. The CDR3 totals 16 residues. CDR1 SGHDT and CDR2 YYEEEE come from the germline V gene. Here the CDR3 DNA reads TGTGCCAGCAGCCTTCCTTGGGACAGCTACCAAGAGACCCAGTACTTC. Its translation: CASSLPWDSYQETQYF.

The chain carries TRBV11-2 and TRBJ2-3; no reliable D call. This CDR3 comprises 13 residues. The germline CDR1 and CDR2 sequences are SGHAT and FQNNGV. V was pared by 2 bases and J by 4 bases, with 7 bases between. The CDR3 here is CASSLLVADTQYF. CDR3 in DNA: TGTGCCAGCAGCTTACTTGTCGCAGATACGCAGTATTTT. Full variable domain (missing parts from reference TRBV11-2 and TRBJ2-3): EAGVAQSPRYKIIEKRQSVAFWCNPISGHATLYWYQQILGQGPKLLIQFQNNGVVDDSQLPKDRFSAERLKGVDSTLKIQPAKLEDSAVYLCASSLLVADTQYFGPGTRLTVL.

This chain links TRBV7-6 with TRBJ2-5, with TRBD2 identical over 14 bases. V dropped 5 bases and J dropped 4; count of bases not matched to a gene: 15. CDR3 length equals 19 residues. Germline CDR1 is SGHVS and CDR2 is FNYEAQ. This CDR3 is CASSPSPTSGGARGETQYF. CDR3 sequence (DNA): TGTGCCAGCAGCCCGAGCCCGACTAGCGGGGGGGCAAGGGGAGAGACCCAGTACTTC.

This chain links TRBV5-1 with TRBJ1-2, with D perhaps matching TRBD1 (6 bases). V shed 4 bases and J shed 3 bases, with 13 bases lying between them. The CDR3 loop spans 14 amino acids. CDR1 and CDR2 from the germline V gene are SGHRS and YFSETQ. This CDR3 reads CASSPTGNDYGYTF. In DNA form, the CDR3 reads TGCGCCAGCAGCCCTACAGGGAACGACTATGGCTACACCTTC.

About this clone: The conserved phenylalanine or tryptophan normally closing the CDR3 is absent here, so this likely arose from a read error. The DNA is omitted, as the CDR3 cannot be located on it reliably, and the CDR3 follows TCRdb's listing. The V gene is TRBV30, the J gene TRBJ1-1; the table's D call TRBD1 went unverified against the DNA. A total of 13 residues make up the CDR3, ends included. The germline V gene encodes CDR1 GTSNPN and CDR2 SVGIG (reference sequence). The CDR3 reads CAWSLGTGHFSPA.

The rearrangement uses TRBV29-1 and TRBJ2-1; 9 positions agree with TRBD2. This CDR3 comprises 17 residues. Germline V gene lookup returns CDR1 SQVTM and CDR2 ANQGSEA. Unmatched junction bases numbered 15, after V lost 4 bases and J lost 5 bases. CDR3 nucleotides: TGCAGCGTTGGCGTGAGATTCAGCGGGGGGTACCACAATGAGCAGTTCTTC. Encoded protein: CSVGVRFSGGYHNEQFF.

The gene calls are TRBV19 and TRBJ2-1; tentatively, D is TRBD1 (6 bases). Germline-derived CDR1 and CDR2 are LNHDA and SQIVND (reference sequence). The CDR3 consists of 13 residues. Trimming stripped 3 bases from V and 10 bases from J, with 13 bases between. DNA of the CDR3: TGTGCCAGTAGTATGGACAGCACGAGGGAGCAGTTCTTC. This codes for CASSMDSTREQFF.

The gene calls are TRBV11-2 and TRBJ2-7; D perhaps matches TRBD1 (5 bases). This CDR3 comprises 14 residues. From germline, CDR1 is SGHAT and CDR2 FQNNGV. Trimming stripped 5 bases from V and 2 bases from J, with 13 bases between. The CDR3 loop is CASSPPGRPYEQYF. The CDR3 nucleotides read TGTGCCAGCAGCCCCCCAGGGCGACCCTACGAGCAGTACTTC.

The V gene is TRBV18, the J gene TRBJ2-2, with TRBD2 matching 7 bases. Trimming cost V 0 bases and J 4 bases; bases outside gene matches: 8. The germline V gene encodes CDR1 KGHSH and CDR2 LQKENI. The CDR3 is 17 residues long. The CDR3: CASSPPNAGDRTGELFF. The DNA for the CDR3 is TGTGCCAGCTCACCACCGAACGCGGGGGACCGCACCGGGGAGCTGTTTTTT. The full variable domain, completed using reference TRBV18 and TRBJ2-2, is NAGVMQNPRHLVRRRGQEARLRCSPMKGHSHVYWYRQLPEEGLKFMVYLQKENIIDESGMPKERFSAEFPKEGPSILRIQQVVRGDSAAYFCASSPPNAGDRTGELFFGEGSRLTVL.